This entry is about one TCR beta chain. What it recognizes is unknown. The data were obtained in a study of cytomegalovirus exposure and HLA in healthy donors. As for the study in general: Roughly 80% of several hundred genotyped donors fell in the Caucasian-associated ancestry cluster.

Study-wide points: Association of a missense DCLRE1C variant with TCR beta V- and J-gene trimming was reported in a later analysis.

Amplification used 60 Vbeta primers and 13 Jbeta primers. Using immunoSEQ multiplex PCR, the repertoire was profiled, and TCRdb retains in-frame clones only, with some absent. The repertoire holds 150,000 or so clones, about four fifths seen once, with roughly 8% in the top ten. The TCR was taken from a male donor in good health and CMV-seropositive. The sequencing sample was made of PBMCs.

The CDR3 region has the DNA TGTGCCAGCTCCGTAGGGGACACAGATACGCAGTATTTT. It encodes CASSVGDTDTQYF. The chain uses TRBV18 and TRBJ2-3, with a weak D call TRBD1 (5 bases). The CDR3 extends over 13 amino acids. The germline CDR1 and CDR2 sequences are KGHSH and LQKENI. V was pared by 6 bases and J by 2 bases, with 9 bases between.